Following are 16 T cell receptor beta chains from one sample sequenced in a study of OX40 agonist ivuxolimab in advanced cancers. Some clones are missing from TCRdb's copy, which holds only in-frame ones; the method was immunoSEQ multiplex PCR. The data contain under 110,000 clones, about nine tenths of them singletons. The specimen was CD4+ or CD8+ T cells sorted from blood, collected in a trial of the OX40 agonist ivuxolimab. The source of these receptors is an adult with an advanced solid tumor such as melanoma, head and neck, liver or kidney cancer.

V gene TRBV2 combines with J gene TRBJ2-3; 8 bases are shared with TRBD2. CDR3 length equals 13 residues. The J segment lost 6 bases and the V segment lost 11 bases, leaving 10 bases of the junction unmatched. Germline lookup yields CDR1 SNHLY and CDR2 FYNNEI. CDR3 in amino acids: CALTPGGADTQYF. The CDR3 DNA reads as TGTGCCCTCACCCCCGGGGGGGCTGATACGCAGTATTTT.

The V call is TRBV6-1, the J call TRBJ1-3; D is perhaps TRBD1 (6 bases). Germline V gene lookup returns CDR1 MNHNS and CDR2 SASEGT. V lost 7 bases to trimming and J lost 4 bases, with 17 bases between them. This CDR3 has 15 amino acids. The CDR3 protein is CASTPAGGPGNTIYF. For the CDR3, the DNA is TGTGCCAGCACCCCAGCGGGGGGGCCCGGAAACACCATATATTTT.

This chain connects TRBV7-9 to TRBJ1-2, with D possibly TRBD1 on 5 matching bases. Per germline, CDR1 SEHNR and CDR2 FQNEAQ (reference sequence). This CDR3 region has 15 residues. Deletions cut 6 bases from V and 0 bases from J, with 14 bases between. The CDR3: CASSSQGFPNYGYTF. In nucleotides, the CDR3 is TGTGCCAGCAGTTCGCAGGGTTTCCCTAACTATGGCTACACCTTC.

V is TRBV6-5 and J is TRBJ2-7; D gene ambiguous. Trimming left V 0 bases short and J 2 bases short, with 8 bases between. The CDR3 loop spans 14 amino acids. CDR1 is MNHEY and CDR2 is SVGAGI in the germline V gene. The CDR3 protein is CASSYSPGPYEQYF. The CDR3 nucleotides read TGTGCCAGCAGTTACTCTCCAGGCCCCTACGAGCAGTACTTC.

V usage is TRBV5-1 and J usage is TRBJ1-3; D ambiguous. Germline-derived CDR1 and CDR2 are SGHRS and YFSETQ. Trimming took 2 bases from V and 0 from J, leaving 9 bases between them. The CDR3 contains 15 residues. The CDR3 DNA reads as TGCGCCAGCAGCTTTGCGGCCGGCTCTGGAAACACCATATATTTT. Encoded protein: CASSFAAGSGNTIYF.

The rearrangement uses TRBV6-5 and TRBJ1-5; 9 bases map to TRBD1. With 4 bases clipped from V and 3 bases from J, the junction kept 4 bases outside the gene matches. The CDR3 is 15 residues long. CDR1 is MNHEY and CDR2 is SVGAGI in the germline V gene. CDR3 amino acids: CASSSGTGINQPQHF. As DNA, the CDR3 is TGTGCCAGCAGTTCCGGGACAGGGATCAATCAGCCCCAGCATTTT.

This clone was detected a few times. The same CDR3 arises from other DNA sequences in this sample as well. CDR3 sequence (DNA): TGCGCCAGCAGCTTGTCTGGCGGGCAAGAGACCCAGTACTTC. It yields the protein CASSLSGGQETQYF. The chain combines TRBV5-1 with TRBJ2-5; D perhaps matches TRBD2 (5 bases). V lost 1 base and J lost 2, with 9 bases in between. From germline, CDR1 is SGHRS and CDR2 YFSETQ. The CDR3 is 14 residues long.

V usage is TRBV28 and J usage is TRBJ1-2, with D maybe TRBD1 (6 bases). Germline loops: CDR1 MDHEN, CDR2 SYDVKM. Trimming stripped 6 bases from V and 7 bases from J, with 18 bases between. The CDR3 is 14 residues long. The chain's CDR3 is CASSTSGGRGGYTF. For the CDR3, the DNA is TGTGCCAGCAGCACCTCGGGGGGGCGCGGTGGCTACACCTTC.

The CDR3 nucleotides are TGTGCCAGCTCCGGACAGAGTAATTCACCCCTCCACTTT. Protein: CASSGQSNSPLHF. This rearrangement joins TRBV18 to TRBJ1-6, with TRBD1 as a possible D gene (6 bases). Germline CDR1 is KGHSH and CDR2 is LQKENI. V was clipped by 6 bases and J by 6 bases, with 9 bases between them. CDR3 length: 13 residues.

CDR3 bases: TGTGCCAGCAGTTTAAAGTCTGCAACTAATGAAAAACTGTTTTTT. Translating gives CASSLKSATNEKLFF. The chain combines TRBV27 with TRBJ1-4; D not resolved. The CDR3 sequence is 15 residues long. Trimming cost V 2 bases and J 0 bases, with 7 bases left between them. Germline V gene sequence: CDR1 MNHEY, CDR2 SMNVEV (reference sequence).

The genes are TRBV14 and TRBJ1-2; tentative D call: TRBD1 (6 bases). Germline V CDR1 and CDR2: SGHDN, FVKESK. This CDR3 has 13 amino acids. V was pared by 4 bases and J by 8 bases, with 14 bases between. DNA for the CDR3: TGTGCCAGCAGCCTTCAGGGGTCGGGCGGCTACACCTTC. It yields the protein CASSLQGSGGYTF.

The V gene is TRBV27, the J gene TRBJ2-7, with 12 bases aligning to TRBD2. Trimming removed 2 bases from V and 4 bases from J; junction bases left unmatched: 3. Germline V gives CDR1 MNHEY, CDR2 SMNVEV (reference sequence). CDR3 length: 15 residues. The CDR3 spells CASSLVLAGGYEQYF. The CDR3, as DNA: TGTGCCAGCAGTTTAGTTCTAGCGGGGGGGTACGAGCAGTACTTC.

The CDR3 protein is CASSQGPGPYTDTQYF. The CDR3 DNA follows: TGCGCCAGCAGCCAAGGACCGGGACCTTACACAGATACGCAGTATTTT. The gene calls are TRBV4-3 and TRBJ2-3; possibly TRBD1 or TRBD2 for D (5 bases each). CDR3 size: 16 residues. Germline CDR1 is LGHNA and CDR2 is YSLEER. V shed 1 base and J shed 2 bases, with 13 bases lying between them.

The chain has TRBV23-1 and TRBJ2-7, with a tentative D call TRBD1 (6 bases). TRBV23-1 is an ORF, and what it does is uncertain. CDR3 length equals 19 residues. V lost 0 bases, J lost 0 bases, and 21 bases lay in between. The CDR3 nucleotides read TGCGCCAGCAGTCAATCAAAAATATTCTCGGGACAATGCTCCTACGAGCAGTACTTC. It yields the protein CASSQSKIFSGQCSYEQYF.

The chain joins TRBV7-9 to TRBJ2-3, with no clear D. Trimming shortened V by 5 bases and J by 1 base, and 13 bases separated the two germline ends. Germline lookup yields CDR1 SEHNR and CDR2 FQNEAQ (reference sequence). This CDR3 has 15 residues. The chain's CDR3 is CASSLSAAGTDTQYF. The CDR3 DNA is TGTGCCAGCAGCCTCAGCGCAGCCGGCACAGATACGCAGTATTTT.

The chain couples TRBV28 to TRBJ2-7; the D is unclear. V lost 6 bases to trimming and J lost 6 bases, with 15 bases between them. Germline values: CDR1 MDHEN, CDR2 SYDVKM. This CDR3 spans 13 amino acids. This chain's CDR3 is CASSSTVPIEQYF. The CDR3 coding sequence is TGTGCCAGCAGCTCCACCGTGCCCATCGAGCAGTACTTC. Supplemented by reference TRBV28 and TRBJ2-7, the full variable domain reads DVKVTQSSRYLVKRTGEKVFLECVQDMDHENMFWYRQDPGLGLRLIYFSYDVKMKEKGDIPEGYSVSREKKERFSLILESASTNQTSMYLCASSSTVPIEQYFGPGTRLTVT.